This TCR beta chain appears in the sequencing data of a study of CD4 T cells in relation to SARS-CoV-2 and coronaviruses. Per the germline V gene, CDR1 is ENHRY and CDR2 is SYGVKD. The CDR3 is 13 residues long. Trimming cost V 6 bases and J 1 base, with 10 bases left between them. CD4+ T cells from unexposed donors were obtained before the COVID-19 pandemic (2011-2018). Isolation of CD4+ T cells took place after approximately eleven days in culture. As cell numbers allowed, unexposed-donor CD4+ T cells faced SARS-CoV-2 S/N and four cold-coronavirus spikes. General study findings and limits: This crossreactivity analysis covered spike protein alone, no other viral proteins. Monoreactive clones expanded significantly more to SARS-CoV-2 than crossreactive clones did.

Profiling relied on immunoSEQ multiplex PCR, and the TCRdb table lists in-frame clones only, not all of them. The table shows about 26,000 clones, with roughly 80% occurring only once. Comments on this clone: Its antigen is not identified.

The chain recombines TRBV10-3 with TRBJ2-7; D perhaps matches TRBD1 (6 bases). This clonotype was obtained from a human donor in good health. Sequences were obtained from CD4+ T cells from PBMCs, cultured in vitro. As DNA, the CDR3 is TGTGCCATCAGGCCAGGGGTATCCTACGAGCAGTACTTC. Protein sequence: CAIRPGVSYEQYF.